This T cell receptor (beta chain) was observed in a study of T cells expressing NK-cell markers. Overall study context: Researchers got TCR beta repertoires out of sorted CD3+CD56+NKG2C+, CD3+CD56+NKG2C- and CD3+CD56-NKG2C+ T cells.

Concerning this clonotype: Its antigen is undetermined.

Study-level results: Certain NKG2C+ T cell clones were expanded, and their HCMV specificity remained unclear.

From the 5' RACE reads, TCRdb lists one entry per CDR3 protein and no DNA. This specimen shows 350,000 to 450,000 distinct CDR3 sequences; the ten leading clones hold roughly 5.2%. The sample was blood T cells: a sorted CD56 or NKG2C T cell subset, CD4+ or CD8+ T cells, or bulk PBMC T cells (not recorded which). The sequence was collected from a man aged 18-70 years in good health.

The CDR3 spells CASSQMTGLSTDTQYF. The rearrangement joins TRBV5-4 to TRBJ2-3; the D gene TCRdb calls, TRBD2, cannot be checked with no DNA. This CDR3 is built from 16 residues. Germline V gene data show CDR1 as SGHNT and CDR2 as YYREEE (reference sequence).